The present TCR beta chain was sequenced within a study of blood T cell repertoires in COVID-19 (TCRdb year 2020). Background for the entire study: Samples covering the acute and convalescent phases of COVID-19 were provided by collaborators in the United States, Italy and Spain. The material from the prospective study consisted of cDNA or gDNA derived from T cells, B-cell-depleted T cells, or PBMCs. The samples were drawn from two sources: the first 160 participants of the ongoing ImmuneRACE study, and 950 to 1,500 subjects contributed by 6 global collaborators. A de-identified subject ID, COVID-19 status, age in years and sex were almost always included in the sample metadata. The repertoires were released in a freely available public database meant as a resource for research on the immune response to SARS-CoV-2. Where HLA class I and class II types were available, the types were taken from metadata supplied by the sample provider, not from assay-based typing. Subjects who had been exposed to COVID-19, were actively infected with it, or had recovered from it provided the deeply sampled blood TCRbeta repertoires that made up the dataset. The paper's findings and limits, for the study overall: How much clinical and demographic metadata was included differed by source and by participant, and the metadata was provided uncurated.

This clone was recorded once. The antigen this receptor binds is unknown. One base away there is no much larger clone; base qualities are not given. CDR1 is given as SGHVS and CDR2 as FQNEAQ, both from the germline V gene. From its cysteine to its phenylalanine, the CDR3 spans 18 amino acids. The sequence is cut down to CDR3 DNA, 54 bases in frame from base 1. V is shortened by 4 bases, J by 0 bases, and the region joining them spans 19 bases. TCRbeta CDR3 regions were amplified from genomic DNA by means of the immunoSEQ Assay, a bias-controlled multiplex PCR. For the original study's pipeline: Nucleated cell counts per sample were estimated from amplification of reference gene primers within the assay. Sequence reads were collapsed and filtered to measure the absolute abundance of every unique TCRbeta CDR3 rearrangement. Productive Simpson clonality was computed per sample as the square root of Simpson's diversity index over productive rearrangements. TCRdb mirrors the immuneACCESS table, restricted to in-frame sequences. Some clones are absent from its copies; in checked studies, under half trace to an unresolved V gene, and the reason for the others is unknown. V and J calls and clone size are as listed in that table; D and trimming were resolved from the DNA. The sample contains approximately 80,000 clones, approximately 85% of them found a single time. The ten top clones hold approximately 3% of the sample.

In Seattle, one collaborating source enrolled patients while the infection was active and tracked those patients longitudinally over the course of disease. The collaborating institutions used their own protocols to collect whole blood in K2EDTA tubes. For TCRbeta analysis, collaborators shipped samples in one of three forms: frozen whole blood, isolated PBMCs, or DNA extracted from either of those sample types. Sequencing was carried out using peripheral blood. This clonotype was obtained from a woman over 75 with COVID-19, enrolled during active disease. The rearrangement combines TRBV7-8 with TRBJ2-1; the D region possibly corresponds to TRBD2 (5 bases align). The nucleotide sequence is given as TGTGCCAGCAGCTCCCACTGGTGGACTCAGAGCTCCTACAATGAGCAGTTCTTC. This codes for CASSSHWWTQSSYNEQFF.